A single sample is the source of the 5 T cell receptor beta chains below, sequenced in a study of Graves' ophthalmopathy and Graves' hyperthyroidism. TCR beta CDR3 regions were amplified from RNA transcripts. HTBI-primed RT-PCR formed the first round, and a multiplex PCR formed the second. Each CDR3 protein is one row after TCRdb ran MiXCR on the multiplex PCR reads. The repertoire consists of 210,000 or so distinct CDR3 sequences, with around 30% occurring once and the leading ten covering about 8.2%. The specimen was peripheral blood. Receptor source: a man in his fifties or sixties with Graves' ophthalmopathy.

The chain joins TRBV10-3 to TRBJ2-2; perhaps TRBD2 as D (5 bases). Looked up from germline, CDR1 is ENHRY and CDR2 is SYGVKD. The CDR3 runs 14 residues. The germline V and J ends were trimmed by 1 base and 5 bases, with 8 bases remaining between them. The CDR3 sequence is CAISELSGTGELFF. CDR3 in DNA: TGTGCCATCAGTGAGTTGAGCGGTACCGGGGAGCTGTTTTTT.

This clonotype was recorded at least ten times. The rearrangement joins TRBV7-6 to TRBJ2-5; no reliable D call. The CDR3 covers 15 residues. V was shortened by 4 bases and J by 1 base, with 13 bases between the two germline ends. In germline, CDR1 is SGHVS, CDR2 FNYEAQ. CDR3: CASSSRYYGQETQYF. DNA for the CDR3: TGTGCCAGCAGCTCCAGATACTACGGCCAAGAGACCCAGTACTTC.

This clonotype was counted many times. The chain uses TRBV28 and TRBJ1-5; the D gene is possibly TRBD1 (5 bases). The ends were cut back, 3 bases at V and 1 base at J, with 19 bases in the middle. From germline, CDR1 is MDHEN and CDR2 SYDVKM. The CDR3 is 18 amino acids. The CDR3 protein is CASSFGKWGGISNQPQHF. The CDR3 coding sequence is TGTGCCAGCAGTTTCGGGAAATGGGGCGGGATAAGCAATCAGCCCCAGCATTTT.

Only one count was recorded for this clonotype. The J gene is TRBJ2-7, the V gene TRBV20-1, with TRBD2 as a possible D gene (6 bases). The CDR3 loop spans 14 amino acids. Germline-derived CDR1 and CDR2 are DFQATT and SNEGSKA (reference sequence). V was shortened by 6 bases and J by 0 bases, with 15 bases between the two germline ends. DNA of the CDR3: TGCAGTGCGCCCCATGCGGGAAACTCCTACGAGCAGTACTTC. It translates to CSAPHAGNSYEQYF.

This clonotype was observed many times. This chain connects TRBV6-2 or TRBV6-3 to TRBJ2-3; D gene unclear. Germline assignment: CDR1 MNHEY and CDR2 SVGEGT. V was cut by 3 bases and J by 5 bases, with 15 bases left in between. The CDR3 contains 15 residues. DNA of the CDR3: TGTGCCAGCAGTTATGGTGATAGCTCTGGAGATACGCAGTATTTT. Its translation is CASSYGDSSGDTQYF.